The next 17 T cell receptor beta chains were all read from a single sample in a study of blood T cell repertoires in COVID-19. Libraries were prepared by immunoSEQ multiplex PCR; TCRdb keeps only in-frame clonotypes and omits some of them. The table has around 84,000 clones, around four fifths seen once. Source material: peripheral blood. The source of these receptors is a man older than 75 with active or convalescent COVID-19.

The CDR3 reads CASRVQGRNTGELFF. The CDR3, as DNA: TGTGCCAGCAGAGTACAGGGGAGGAACACCGGGGAGCTGTTTTTT. The V call is TRBV6-5, the J call TRBJ2-2; 7 positions agree with TRBD1. The CDR3 spans 15 residues. Germline V gene sequence: CDR1 MNHEY, CDR2 SVGAGI. The J segment lost 1 base and the V segment lost 6 bases, leaving 5 bases of the junction unmatched.

Here the CDR3 reads CASSPTTSGRNIQYF. The CDR3 coding sequence is TGTGCCAGCAGTCCGACGACTAGCGGAAGAAACATTCAGTACTTC. The genes are TRBV27 and TRBJ2-4; TRBD2 agrees at 9 bases. The length of the CDR3 is 15 residues. J gave up 6 bases and V 5 bases, and 8 bases lay outside the gene matches. Germline CDR1 MNHEY, CDR2 SMNVEV (reference sequence).

The chain links TRBV28 to TRBJ2-5; maybe TRBD1 (5 bases). The CDR3 runs to 12 residues. V lost 6 bases and J lost 7, with 12 bases in between. CDR1 and CDR2 (germline): MDHEN, SYDVKM. The CDR3 reads CASRSPQGTQYF. In DNA form, the CDR3 reads TGTGCCAGCAGGTCCCCCCAGGGGACCCAGTACTTC.

The V call is TRBV19, the J call TRBJ2-2; 9 positions agree with TRBD1. Trimming at V came to 2 bases and at J to 3 bases, leaving 1 base not matched to a gene. Germline CDR1 reads LNHDA; CDR2 reads SQIVND (reference sequence). This CDR3 is built from 15 residues. CDR3 nucleotide sequence: TGTGCCAGTAGTATAAGGACAGGGGACACCGGGGAGCTGTTTTTT. Its translation is CASSIRTGDTGELFF.

The V and J genes are TRBV6-5 and TRBJ2-1; 7 positions match TRBD1. The CDR3 totals 15 residues. Germline-derived CDR1 and CDR2 are MNHEY and SVGAGI. The V segment lost 6 bases and the J segment 5 bases; nucleotides outside the gene matches: 10. The CDR3 DNA is TGTGCCAGCAGGAAAACAGGGGCTGGCAACAATGAGCAGTTCTTC. It yields the protein CASRKTGAGNNEQFF.

The rearrangement joins TRBV3-1 (or the pseudogene TRBV3-2) to TRBJ1-5, with 7 bases aligning to TRBD1. There are 15 residues in the CDR3. The germline CDR1 and CDR2 sequences are LGHDT and YNNKEL (reference sequence). The J segment lost 7 bases and the V segment lost 3 bases, leaving 9 bases of the junction unmatched. In DNA, the CDR3 is TGTGCCAGCAGCCAGAGTACAGGGGAATGGCAGCCCCAGCATTTT. Translated: CASSQSTGEWQPQHF.

The V gene is TRBV5-5, the J gene TRBJ1-2, with 9 nucleotides matching TRBD1. Germline CDR1 SGHKS, CDR2 YYEKEE (reference sequence). The ends lost 4 bases at V and 5 bases at J; junction bases unmatched: 3. CDR3 length equals 13 residues. CDR3 sequence reads: CASSTGGGYGYTF. The CDR3 region has the DNA TGTGCCAGCAGCACAGGGGGCGGGTATGGCTACACCTTC.

This rearrangement joins TRBV7-8 to TRBJ2-1, with 11 positions matching TRBD2. J was trimmed by 0 bases and V by 5 bases; bases with no gene match: 3. Germline assignment: CDR1 SGHVS and CDR2 FQNEAQ. The CDR3 covers 16 residues. The CDR3 DNA sequence: TGTGCCAGCAGCCCTAGCGGGGGGAGCTCCTACAATGAGCAGTTCTTC. Translation: CASSPSGGSSYNEQFF.

The chain links TRBV30 to TRBJ2-1, with D unclear. The CDR3 totals 14 residues. Trimming took off 5 bases at V and 8 bases at J, with 19 bases between the two ends. Germline V lookup: CDR1 GTSNPN, CDR2 SVGIG (reference sequence). The CDR3: CAWAPLRSIDEQFF. CDR3 in DNA: TGTGCCTGGGCGCCCTTGAGGTCCATCGATGAGCAGTTCTTC.

This chain joins TRBV13 and TRBJ2-1; 10 positions agree with TRBD1. V dropped 3 bases and J dropped 4; count of bases not matched to a gene: 3. Germline assignment: CDR1 PRHDT and CDR2 FYEKMQ (reference sequence). This CDR3 is built from 15 residues. The CDR3 region has the DNA TGTGCCAGCAGCTTGGACAGGGGGGTTTACAATGAGCAGTTCTTC. Translation gives CASSLDRGVYNEQFF.

This clone came up once. The chain carries TRBV19 and TRBJ2-3; D call uncertain. CDR3 size: 16 residues. V was cut by 3 bases and J by 8 bases, with 21 bases left in between. Germline V gives CDR1 LNHDA, CDR2 SQIVND (reference sequence). CDR3: CASSMGQALRAATQYF. In DNA form, the CDR3 reads TGTGCCAGTAGTATGGGTCAGGCCCTTCGCGCAGCTACGCAGTATTTT.

This chain uses TRBV5-4 with TRBJ1-6, with 7 bases matching TRBD1. Germline V CDR1 and CDR2: SGHNT, YYREEE (reference sequence). The junction had 4 bases not matched to a gene; V was cut back by 4 bases and J by 3 bases. The CDR3 consists of 15 residues. The CDR3 DNA reads as TGTGCCAGCAGCCCCGGACAGGTCTATAATTCACCCCTCCACTTT. This gives the protein CASSPGQVYNSPLHF.

This rearrangement joins TRBV6-5 to TRBJ2-5; TRBD1 agrees at 11 bases. This CDR3 contains 15 residues. J lost 2 bases, V lost 6 bases, and 5 bases had no gene match. CDR1 and CDR2 (germline): MNHEY, SVGAGI. CDR3 sequence (DNA): TGTGCCAGCAGGGAGGACAGGGGGCTACAAGAGACCCAGTACTTC. This codes for CASREDRGLQETQYF.

This sequence joins TRBV21-1 and TRBJ2-1; TRBD2, the table's D call, was not compared with the DNA. TRBV21-1 is deemed a pseudogene. CDR3 length: 15 amino acids. The CDR3 reads CASTPGGVTYNEQFF. The CDR3 DNA follows: TGTGCCAGCACCCCGGGGGGGGTTACCTACAATGAGCAGTTCTTC.

CDR3 amino acids: CASSYRGGANTGELFF. The CDR3 DNA follows: TGTGCCAGCAGTTACAGGGGTGGGGCGAACACCGGGGAGCTGTTTTTT. The chain links TRBV2 to TRBJ2-2, with TRBD1 matching 7 bases. The ends lost 5 bases at V and 0 bases at J; junction bases unmatched: 6. CDR1 and CDR2 from the germline V gene are SNHLY and FYNNEI. The CDR3 has 16 residues.

The chain joins TRBV10-2 to TRBJ2-7; possibly TRBD2 for D (6 bases). V was trimmed by 5 bases and J by 3 bases, leaving 17 bases between them. Germline V gene sequence: CDR1 WSHSY, CDR2 SAAADI. This CDR3 region has 15 residues. CDR3 protein: CASSTGTRAFYEQYV. The CDR3, as DNA: TGCGCCAGCAGTACCGGGACTCGAGCTTTCTACGAGCAGTACGTC.

The rearrangement uses TRBV5-1 and TRBJ2-5; 7 bases are a match to TRBD1. CDR3 length equals 16 residues. With V trimmed by 2 bases and J by 5 bases, 12 bases remained unmatched. Germline values: CDR1 SGHRS, CDR2 YFSETQ. CDR3 sequence reads: CASSLSGTASWETQYF. CDR3 nucleotides: TGCGCCAGCAGCTTATCCGGGACAGCATCGTGGGAGACCCAGTACTTC.